Below are 29 T cell receptor beta chains sequenced from a single sample in a study of blood T cell repertoires in COVID-19. Method: immunoSEQ multiplex PCR; TCRdb's copy keeps in-frame clones and lacks some. Altogether 150,000 to 160,000 clones are present, about 73% being singletons, with the ten largest covering 1.5% to 2%. Sequencing was done on a sample of peripheral blood. The receptors shown here come from a man older than 75 with acute or convalescent COVID-19.

This chain uses TRBV27 with TRBJ1-4, with unresolved D. The ends were cut back, 5 bases at V and 4 bases at J, with 8 bases in the middle. CDR3 length: 13 residues. The germline CDR1 and CDR2 sequences are MNHEY and SMNVEV (reference sequence). CDR3 DNA sequence: TGTGCCAGCAGTACCCGGAGTAATGAAAAACTGTTTTTT. Translation gives CASSTRSNEKLFF. The whole variable domain, remainder taken from reference TRBV27 and TRBJ1-4, is EAQVTQNPRYLITVTGKKLTVTCSQNMNHEYMSWYRQDPGLGLRQIYYSMNVEVTDKGDVPEGYKVSRKEKRNFPLILESPSPNQTSLYFCASSTRSNEKLFFGSGTQLSVL.

The rearrangement uses TRBV12-3 or TRBV12-4 and TRBJ1-1, with 8 bases fitting TRBD1. Losses at the gene ends were 6 bases for V and 10 bases for J; bases not matched to a gene: 7. CDR3 length: 12 residues. The CDR3 region is CASRLGGQGAFF. In DNA form, the CDR3 reads TGTGCCAGCAGGCTGGGAGGACAGGGAGCTTTCTTT.

The chain has TRBV7-8 and TRBJ2-5; no clear D. The CDR3 is made up of 13 amino acids. V dropped 3 bases and J dropped 0 bases, with 5 bases sitting between them. Looked up from germline, CDR1 is SGHVS and CDR2 is FQNEAQ. The DNA of the CDR3 is TGTGCCAGCAGCTTTGGCCACCAAGAGACCCAGTACTTC. Its translation: CASSFGHQETQYF.

J is TRBJ2-7 and V is TRBV7-2; 8 bases map to TRBD1. The germline CDR1 and CDR2 sequences are SGHTA and FQGNSA. This CDR3 has 16 residues. Trimming removed 2 bases from V and 0 bases from J; junction bases left unmatched: 6. The CDR3 nucleotides read TGTGCCAGCAGCTTATCCCCAGGGGGCCTCTCCTACGAGCAGTACTTC. Protein: CASSLSPGGLSYEQYF.

This sequence joins TRBV20-1 and TRBJ1-5, with 7 bases aligning to TRBD1. V gave up 3 bases and J gave up 2 bases; unmatched junction bases: 13. Germline V gene sequence: CDR1 DFQATT, CDR2 SNEGSKA (reference sequence). CDR3 size: 17 residues. The CDR3 nucleotides are TGCAGTGCTAGTCAGGGGGATCACGCGGCGGGCAATCAGCCCCAGCATTTT. Encoded protein: CSASQGDHAAGNQPQHF.

The CDR3 nucleotides read TGTGCCAGCAGCCAAGACGGCGGAGGGTCCTACGAGCAGTACTTC. Translation gives CASSQDGGGSYEQYF. V is TRBV3-1 (or the pseudogene TRBV3-2) and J is TRBJ2-7; possibly TRBD2 for D (6 bases). V dropped 0 bases and J dropped 1 base, with 10 bases sitting between them. The germline CDR1 and CDR2 sequences are LGHDT and YNNKEL (reference sequence). This CDR3 has 15 residues.

The V and J genes are TRBV7-2 and TRBJ1-1, with D unclear. CDR1 and CDR2 (germline): SGHTA, FQGNSA. Between the trimmed V and J ends, which lost 1 base and 6 bases, there was a span of 12 bases. The CDR3 totals 14 residues. The CDR3 nucleotides read TGTGCCAGCAGCTTAGGAGGTAGTCCTTCTGAAGCTTTCTTT. Protein product: CASSLGGSPSEAFF. Full variable domain (missing parts from reference TRBV7-2 and TRBJ1-1): GAGVSQSPSNKVTEKGKDVELRCDPISGHTALYWYRQSLGQGLEFLIYFQGNSAPDKSGLPSDRFSAERTGGSVSTLTIQRTQQEDSAVYLCASSLGGSPSEAFFGQGTRLTVV.

The chain couples TRBV5-8 to TRBJ1-2, with D unresolved. The germline V gene has CDR1 SGHTS and CDR2 YDEGEE. The V gene lost 4 bases and the J gene lost 3 bases, with 13 bases spanning the gap. The CDR3 is 14 residues long. DNA for the CDR3: TGTGCCAGCAGCCTAGGGAGGCAGGACTATGGCTACACCTTC. It encodes CASSLGRQDYGYTF.

This clone has just one count. The J gene is TRBJ2-7, the V gene TRBV5-1, with 8 bases matching TRBD1. CDR1 and CDR2 (germline): SGHRS, YFSETQ. The CDR3 totals 14 residues. V lost 4 bases and J lost 4; bases outside the gene matches: 7. CDR3: CASSNQGASYEQYF. The CDR3 nucleotides are TGCGCCAGCAGCAATCAGGGGGCGTCTTACGAGCAGTACTTC.

The CDR3, as DNA: TGTGCCAGTAGTATAGTAGGAACGGGGGGAGCACAAGAGACCCAGTACTTC. It is translated as CASSIVGTGGAQETQYF. The rearrangement uses TRBV19 and TRBJ2-5; TRBD2 matches at 7 bases. The V gene end was trimmed by 1 base and the J gene end by 2 bases; junction bases not matched to a gene: 10. From germline, CDR1 is LNHDA and CDR2 SQIVND (reference sequence). The CDR3 is 17 residues long.

The CDR3 region has the DNA TGCGCCAGCAGCCAAGAAGCGTCGGACAGTAACTATGGCTACACCTTC. Its protein is CASSQEASDSNYGYTF. The chain is built from TRBV4-3 and TRBJ1-2; perhaps TRBD1 as D (6 bases). The CDR3 has 16 amino acids. V was cut by 0 bases and J by 1 base, with 12 bases left in between. Germline V gene data show CDR1 as LGHNA and CDR2 as YSLEER.

V and J are TRBV4-2 and TRBJ2-1; the match to TRBD2 covers 13 bases. The CDR3 has 18 amino acids. From germline, CDR1 is LGHNA and CDR2 YNFKEQ. Trimming cost V 4 bases and J 4 bases; bases outside gene matches: 10. CDR3 sequence: CASSRLLAGGLGYNEQFF. CDR3 in DNA: TGTGCCAGCAGCCGCCTACTAGCGGGGGGGCTTGGGTACAATGAGCAGTTCTTC.

The rearrangement joins TRBV6-6 to TRBJ2-7; the D gene is possibly TRBD1 (6 bases). Between the trimmed V and J ends, which lost 5 bases and 6 bases, there was a span of 14 bases. Germline lookup yields CDR1 MNHNY and CDR2 SVGAGI (reference sequence). The CDR3 sequence is 13 residues long. This chain's CDR3 is CASSRDRGGEQYV. CDR3 DNA: TGTGCCAGCAGTCGGGACCGAGGGGGCGAGCAGTACGTC.

The genes are TRBV11-2 and TRBJ1-1; TRBD1 is a possible D gene (6 bases). The CDR3 runs to 14 residues. Trimming cost V 1 base and J 7 bases, with 13 bases left between them. From germline, CDR1 is SGHAT and CDR2 FQNNGV. The CDR3 reads CASSLGTGLSEAFF. CDR3 nucleotides: TGTGCCAGCAGCTTAGGTACAGGGTTGAGTGAAGCTTTCTTT.

This sequence joins TRBV15 and TRBJ2-5; D perhaps matches TRBD1 (6 bases). Germline V lookup: CDR1 LNHNV, CDR2 YYDKDF (reference sequence). This CDR3 region has 16 residues. V was shortened by 0 bases and J by 7 bases, with 18 bases between the two germline ends. The CDR3 DNA sequence: TGTGCCACCAGCAGAGATGGGGGCGGTGCTGGGGTGACCCAGTACTTC. Its translation: CATSRDGGGAGVTQYF.

The rearrangement links TRBV19 to TRBJ1-4; weak D call: TRBD1 (5 bases). CDR1 and CDR2 from the germline V gene are LNHDA and SQIVND (reference sequence). V was clipped by 3 bases and J by 3 bases, with 11 bases between them. The CDR3 extends over 15 amino acids. The CDR3 bases are TGTGCCAGTAGTATTCAGGGCCTCTCTAATGAAAAACTGTTTTTT. Its translation is CASSIQGLSNEKLFF. Full variable domain (remainder filled in from reference TRBV19 and TRBJ1-4): DGGITQSPKYLFRKEGQNVTLSCEQNLNHDAMYWYRQDPGQGLRLIYYSQIVNDFQKGDIAEGYSVSREKKESFPLTVTSAQKNPTAFYLCASSIQGLSNEKLFFGSGTQLSVL.

The chain recombines TRBV28 with TRBJ2-3; TRBD2 is a possible D gene (5 bases). CDR3 length: 15 residues. Germline CDR1 MDHEN, CDR2 SYDVKM. V was pared by 10 bases and J by 2 bases, with 19 bases between. In nucleotides, the CDR3 is TGTGCCACCTCAACCAGGAGGCCGGTCACAGATACGCAGTATTTT. It specifies CATSTRRPVTDTQYF.

This chain joins TRBV7-6 and TRBJ2-2; no definite D call. The V end lost 5 bases, the J end lost 4 bases, and 14 bases lay between the germline ends. The germline CDR1 and CDR2 sequences are SGHVS and FNYEAQ. CDR3 length: 15 residues. In nucleotides, the CDR3 is TGTGCCAGCAGCCCCCCAATCGGGTTCACCGGGGAGCTGTTTTTT. Encoded protein: CASSPPIGFTGELFF.

V usage is TRBV3-1 (or the pseudogene TRBV3-2) and J usage is TRBJ2-4, with TRBD2 identical over 11 bases. This CDR3 spans 15 amino acids. Trimming at V came to 4 bases and at J to 8 bases, leaving 7 bases not matched to a gene. Germline V lookup: CDR1 LGHDT, CDR2 YNNKEL (reference sequence). As DNA, the CDR3 is TGTGCCAGCAGCCGGATAGCGGGGGGGCGGGACATTCAGTACTTC. It yields the protein CASSRIAGGRDIQYF.

The chain combines TRBV7-6 with TRBJ2-2, with 9 bases aligning to TRBD1. This CDR3 comprises 16 residues. V trimming: 5 bases; J trimming: 6 bases; junction bases outside the gene matches: 10. Germline V gene sequence: CDR1 SGHVS, CDR2 FNYEAQ. CDR3 nucleotide sequence: TGTGCCAGCAGCCTAGGTGGACAGGGGCTATCCGGGGAGCTGTTTTTT. It is translated as CASSLGGQGLSGELFF.

V is TRBV27 and J is TRBJ1-2; 8 bases align to TRBD1. There are 17 residues in the CDR3. The V and J ends lost 2 bases and 0 bases, in that order; junction bases with no gene match: 8. Germline-derived CDR1 and CDR2 are MNHEY and SMNVEV (reference sequence). CDR3 protein: CASSLMQGAGANYGYTF. The CDR3 nucleotides read TGTGCCAGCAGTTTAATGCAGGGGGCGGGAGCTAACTATGGCTACACCTTC.

The chain combines TRBV7-8 with TRBJ2-7; D perhaps matches TRBD2 (6 bases). Trimming took off 0 bases at V and 0 bases at J, with 6 bases between the two ends. Germline V CDR1 and CDR2: SGHVS, FQNEAQ. The CDR3 length is 14 residues. CDR3 in amino acids: CASSLARGSYEQYV. The CDR3 DNA sequence: TGTGCCAGCAGCTTAGCGCGGGGCTCCTACGAGCAGTACGTC.

The V and J genes are TRBV28 and TRBJ1-3; 9 nucleotides agree with TRBD1. Trimming cost V 5 bases and J 4 bases; bases outside gene matches: 12. CDR1 and CDR2 from the germline V gene are MDHEN and SYDVKM. CDR3 size: 17 residues. CDR3 region: CASSPYQGQGSGNTIYF. Written as DNA, the CDR3 is TGTGCCAGCAGTCCATACCAGGGACAGGGTTCGGGAAACACCATATATTTT. Together with reference TRBV28 and TRBJ1-3, the CDR3 gives the full variable domain: DVKVTQSSRYLVKRTGEKVFLECVQDMDHENMFWYRQDPGLGLRLIYFSYDVKMKEKGDIPEGYSVSREKKERFSLILESASTNQTSMYLCASSPYQGQGSGNTIYFGEGSWLTVV.

The J gene is TRBJ1-5, the V gene TRBV2, with 9 bases identical to TRBD1. The CDR3 runs to 15 residues. Per the germline V gene, CDR1 is SNHLY and CDR2 is FYNNEI. V dropped 2 bases and J dropped 4; count of bases not matched to a gene: 3. The CDR3 here is CASSETGQGNQPQHF. The CDR3 nucleotides are TGTGCCAGCAGTGAAACGGGACAGGGAAATCAGCCCCAGCATTTT.

This clone appeared a few times. The rearrangement uses TRBV11-3 and TRBJ1-1, with 7 bases that match TRBD1. The CDR3 loop spans 15 amino acids. The germline CDR1 and CDR2 sequences are SGHNT and YENEEA. V was clipped by 4 bases and J by 4 bases; unmatched bases: 9. The CDR3 loop reads CASSSLSAGGTEAFF. CDR3 nucleotide sequence: TGTGCCAGCAGCTCCCTCTCGGCAGGGGGCACTGAAGCTTTCTTT.

V gene TRBV6-6 combines with J gene TRBJ1-1; 9 nucleotides match TRBD1. The germline V gene encodes CDR1 MNHNY and CDR2 SVGAGI (reference sequence). The CDR3 consists of 15 residues. The J segment lost 4 bases and the V segment lost 8 bases, leaving 11 bases of the junction unmatched. This chain's CDR3 is CASLRGDRAATEAFF. The DNA of the CDR3 is TGTGCCAGCCTCAGGGGGGACAGGGCGGCCACTGAAGCTTTCTTT.

The CDR3 DNA follows: TGTGCCAGCACCTCGACCAGGGGTTGGGACACTGAAGCTTTCTTT. It specifies CASTSTRGWDTEAFF. J is TRBJ1-1 and V is TRBV6-5; D might be TRBD1 (6 bases). This CDR3 has 15 amino acids. The V end was cut by 7 bases, the J end by 3 bases, with 18 bases between. CDR1 and CDR2 (germline): MNHEY, SVGAGI.

This chain joins TRBV6-5 and TRBJ2-7; weak D call: TRBD2 (6 bases). The CDR3 extends over 15 amino acids. Germline CDR1 reads MNHEY; CDR2 reads SVGAGI. V dropped 8 bases and J dropped 3 bases, with 20 bases sitting between them. DNA of the CDR3: TGTGCCAGCCAATCCGAACGGGGGAGTTTCTACGAGCAGTACTTC. Protein sequence: CASQSERGSFYEQYF.

The V and J genes are TRBV18 and TRBJ1-5; the match to TRBD1 covers 8 bases. The V and J ends lost 6 bases and 6 bases, in that order; junction bases with no gene match: 10. This CDR3 has 15 amino acids. Looked up from germline, CDR1 is KGHSH and CDR2 is LQKENI. The CDR3 sequence: CASSQTGVLGQPQHF. CDR3 DNA sequence: TGTGCCAGCTCCCAGACAGGGGTCCTCGGTCAGCCCCAGCATTTT.